What follows are 17 T cell receptor beta chains derived from one specimen sequenced in a study of cytomegalovirus exposure and HLA in healthy donors. 60 Vbeta and 13 Jbeta primers were used in PCR. Clones were sequenced by immunoSEQ multiplex PCR, and TCRdb holds only the in-frame ones, with some missing. The sample lists about 140,000 clones; 70% to 85% were seen once. The sample consisted of PBMCs. The receptors shown here come from a middle-aged woman in good health and CMV-seronegative.

This sequence joins TRBV7-6 and TRBJ2-7; 8 bases align to TRBD1. Germline CDR1 and CDR2: SGHVS and FNYEAQ. The CDR3 contains 14 residues. The junction had 8 bases not matched to a gene; V was cut back by 7 bases and J by 3 bases. The chain's CDR3 is CASTPPGQDYEQYF. The CDR3 DNA follows: TGTGCCAGCACCCCCCCGGGACAGGACTACGAGCAGTACTTC.

The chain employs TRBV28 and TRBJ1-2; 8 bases are a match to TRBD1. The length of the CDR3 is 14 residues. The germline gives CDR1 MDHEN, CDR2 SYDVKM. The V and J ends lost 6 bases and 5 bases, in that order; junction bases with no gene match: 8. CDR3 sequence reads: CASSLPGGGYGYTF. CDR3 DNA: TGTGCCAGCAGCCTTCCAGGGGGCGGATATGGCTACACCTTC.

The V gene is TRBV9, the J gene TRBJ2-5; D may be TRBD2 (7 bases). The V end lost 6 bases, the J end lost 5 bases, and 23 bases lay between the germline ends. Germline assignment: CDR1 SGDLS and CDR2 YYNGEE. The CDR3 sequence is 16 residues long. CDR3 protein: CASTPRGGAIFETQYF. The CDR3 nucleotides read TGTGCCAGCACCCCGAGGGGGGGCGCGATCTTCGAGACCCAGTACTTC.

The chain employs TRBV28 and TRBJ1-6; the D is unclear. The CDR3 consists of 17 residues. CDR1 is MDHEN, CDR2 SYDVKM, per germline. Between the trimmed V and J ends, which lost 7 bases and 8 bases, there was a span of 24 bases. CDR3 protein: CASIRIRKRDMDSPLHF. In DNA, the CDR3 is TGTGCCAGCATCCGGATCAGGAAGCGGGATATGGATTCACCCCTCCACTTT.

The V call is TRBV14, the J call TRBJ1-6; tentative D call: TRBD1 (5 bases). The CDR3 extends over 15 amino acids. V was clipped by 4 bases and J by 7 bases, with 14 bases between them. Germline loops: CDR1 SGHDN, CDR2 FVKESK. CDR3 sequence: CASSRGGNQNSPLHF. In DNA, the CDR3 is TGTGCCAGCAGCCGTGGGGGGAACCAAAATTCACCCCTCCACTTT.

The count of this clone is one. The chain employs TRBV27 and TRBJ1-4; 7 bases are a match to TRBD1. The CDR3 contains 14 residues. The germline CDR1 and CDR2 sequences are MNHEY and SMNVEV (reference sequence). V dropped 3 bases and J dropped 8; count of bases not matched to a gene: 6. This CDR3 reads CASSFEGAREKLFF. CDR3 coding DNA: TGTGCCAGCAGTTTTGAGGGGGCGAGGGAAAAACTGTTTTTT. The full variable domain, completed using reference TRBV27 and TRBJ1-4, is EAQVTQNPRYLITVTGKKLTVTCSQNMNHEYMSWYRQDPGLGLRQIYYSMNVEVTDKGDVPEGYKVSRKEKRNFPLILESPSPNQTSLYFCASSFEGAREKLFFGSGTQLSVL.

This chain links TRBV27 with TRBJ2-3; no definite D call. There are 13 residues in the CDR3. V lost 5 bases and J lost 2, with 8 bases in between. Germline CDR1 is MNHEY and CDR2 is SMNVEV (reference sequence). The CDR3 DNA is TGTGCCAGCAGTCTCCCAGACACAGATACGCAGTATTTT. Translated, it gives CASSLPDTDTQYF.

The rearrangement uses TRBV9 and TRBJ1-2, with a weak D call TRBD1 (6 bases). CDR1 SGDLS and CDR2 YYNGEE come from the germline V gene. The CDR3 length is 18 residues. Trimming pared 2 bases from V and 3 bases from J, leaving 23 bases between. This CDR3 reads CASSVPQGTPPSDYGYTF. The DNA for the CDR3 is TGTGCCAGCAGCGTGCCACAAGGGACACCTCCCTCGGACTATGGCTACACCTTC.

The rearrangement links TRBV7-2 to TRBJ2-1; 10 bases fit TRBD2. The V segment lost 4 bases and the J segment 2 bases; nucleotides outside the gene matches: 5. The CDR3 spans 16 residues. In germline, CDR1 is SGHTA, CDR2 FQGNSA. DNA of the CDR3: TGTGCCAGCAGCTCGACCCTAGCGGGAGCCTACAATGAGCAGTTCTTC. Protein product: CASSSTLAGAYNEQFF.

The V and J genes are TRBV19 and TRBJ2-2, with D maybe TRBD2 (6 bases). Germline loops: CDR1 LNHDA, CDR2 SQIVND (reference sequence). The CDR3 sequence is 16 residues long. The V gene lost 3 bases and the J gene lost 3 bases, with 14 bases spanning the gap. DNA for the CDR3: TGTGCCAGTAGTATTCGCTTCGGGAGTTACACCGGGGAGCTGTTTTTT. Protein product: CASSIRFGSYTGELFF. Together with reference TRBV19 and TRBJ2-2, the CDR3 gives the full variable domain: DGGITQSPKYLFRKEGQNVTLSCEQNLNHDAMYWYRQDPGQGLRLIYYSQIVNDFQKGDIAEGYSVSREKKESFPLTVTSAQKNPTAFYLCASSIRFGSYTGELFFGEGSRLTVL.

The chain uses TRBV7-9 and TRBJ2-7, with 7 bases matching TRBD2. Germline V lookup: CDR1 SEHNR, CDR2 FQNEAQ (reference sequence). This CDR3 comprises 14 residues. Losses at the gene ends were 1 base for V and 7 bases for J; bases not matched to a gene: 7. The CDR3 DNA sequence: TGTGCCAGCAGCTTAGGGGCGGGAGTCTGGGAGCAGTACTTC. Translation: CASSLGAGVWEQYF.

The chain joins TRBV29-1 to TRBJ2-3; TRBD2 aligns across 15 bases. Per the germline V gene, CDR1 is SQVTM and CDR2 is ANQGSEA. V was clipped by 4 bases and J by 1 base; unmatched bases: 12. The CDR3 contains 19 residues. CDR3 region: CSVVKRGLAGGRGTDTQYF. For the CDR3, the DNA is TGCAGCGTTGTTAAACGGGGACTAGCGGGAGGTCGGGGCACAGATACGCAGTATTTT.

This rearrangement joins TRBV28 to TRBJ2-7, with 11 nucleotides matching TRBD2. The V segment lost 3 bases and the J segment 4 bases; nucleotides outside the gene matches: 2. The CDR3 contains 14 residues. Germline lookup yields CDR1 MDHEN and CDR2 SYDVKM. Here the CDR3 DNA reads TGTGCCAGCAGTTTGGGACTAGCGGAATACGAGCAGTACTTC. The encoded protein is CASSLGLAEYEQYF.

The chain carries TRBV6-6 and TRBJ1-1; weak D call: TRBD1 (6 bases). CDR1 MNHNY and CDR2 SVGAGI come from the germline V gene (reference sequence). Trimming pared 5 bases from V and 5 bases from J, leaving 15 bases between. CDR3 length equals 14 residues. CDR3 nucleotide sequence: TGTGCCAGCAGTGGAACAGGGAAGGGGACTGAAGCTTTCTTT. It translates to CASSGTGKGTEAFF.

The chain has TRBV11-2 and TRBJ2-2, with 8 bases lining up with TRBD2. The V gene end was trimmed by 4 bases and the J gene end by 0 bases; junction bases not matched to a gene: 7. The CDR3 contains 17 residues. Germline V gene data show CDR1 as SGHAT and CDR2 as FQNNGV. CDR3 DNA sequence: TGTGCCAGCAGCTCAATAGCGGGGTCCGCGAACACCGGGGAGCTGTTTTTT. This translates into CASSSIAGSANTGELFF.

The gene calls are TRBV7-6 and TRBJ2-1; no reliable D call. The CDR3 length is 13 residues. Per germline, CDR1 SGHVS and CDR2 FNYEAQ. Trimming removed 1 base from V and 3 bases from J, with 4 bases in between. CDR3 coding DNA: TGTGCCAGCAGCTTAGGACTCTACAATGAGCAGTTCTTC. Translated: CASSLGLYNEQFF.

V and J are TRBV5-1 and TRBJ2-7; 12 positions agree with TRBD2. CDR3 length: 14 amino acids. V lost 3 bases and J lost 4; bases outside the gene matches: 2. Looked up from germline, CDR1 is SGHRS and CDR2 is YFSETQ. CDR3 sequence (DNA): TGCGCCAGCAGCTGGACTAGCGGGAAATACGAGCAGTACTTC. Protein product: CASSWTSGKYEQYF.